This T cell receptor beta chain was sequenced in a study of cytomegalovirus exposure and HLA in healthy donors. Overall study context: There were 75 million to 95 million unique TCRs (from HLA-typed donors) in an early data release.

In the case of this clone: Its antigen is currently unknown.

Points from the study as a whole: The study flagged roughly 160 TCR beta chains as cytomegalovirus-associated. 87-base-pair reads could not separate some V segments, including TRBV6-2 and TRBV6-3. Productive status was seen about 90% or about 30% of the time for most TCR beta V segments in an earlier analysis.

PCR used 60 Vbeta primers and 13 Jbeta primers. Repertoires were generated with immunoSEQ multiplex PCR, while TCRdb's copy carries only in-frame clones and drops some. The profile shows around 200,000 clones, over 80% of them singletons. CDR3 size: 14 residues. The J segment lost 1 base and the V segment lost 4 bases, leaving 2 bases of the junction unmatched. The V gene's germline CDR1 is PRHDT and CDR2 FYEKMQ (reference sequence). The material sequenced was PBMCs. This sequence was found in a man aged 40-49 years in good health and CMV-seropositive. The chain employs TRBV13 and TRBJ2-5; 8 nucleotides agree with TRBD2. CDR3 sequence: CASSYAGGQETQYF. The CDR3 nucleotides read TGTGCCAGCAGCTATGCGGGGGGCCAAGAGACCCAGTACTTC. Combining the CDR3 with reference TRBV13 and TRBJ2-5 gives the whole variable domain AAGVIQSPRHLIKEKRETATLKCYPIPRHDTVYWYQQGPGQDPQFLISFYEKMQSDKGSIPDRFSAQQFSDYHSELNMSSLELGDSALYFCASSYAGGQETQYFGPGTRLLVL.